The next 23 T cell receptor beta chains were all read from a single sample in a study of cytotoxic CD8 clonotypes in ibrutinib-treated CLL. The data were produced by immunoSEQ multiplex PCR, yet TCRdb's version contains in-frame clones alone and is incomplete. The repertoire has hundreds of thousands of clones, 75% to 80% of them found once; the top ten carry about an eighth. Sequenced material: PBMCs, taken after 12 months of ibrutinib treatment. Receptor source: a human donor with chronic lymphocytic leukemia.

This chain links TRBV7-5 with TRBJ2-4. TRBV7-5 is deemed a pseudogene. This CDR3 region has 16 residues. CDR3 protein: CVRSLGAGRAKNIQYF. CDR3 coding DNA: TGTGTCAGAAGCTTAGGGGCAGGGAGAGCCAAAAACATTCAGTACTTC.

The rearrangement uses TRBV6-1 and TRBJ1-2, with a weak D call TRBD1 (5 bases). Trimming left V 6 bases short and J 7 bases short, with 6 bases between. The CDR3 spans 10 residues. Germline V gene lookup returns CDR1 MNHNS and CDR2 SASEGT. The CDR3 DNA reads TGTGCCAGCAGCAGGGTTGGCTACACCTTC. It is translated as CASSRVGYTF.

This chain links TRBV18 with TRBJ1-2; no clear D. Trimming shortened V by 1 base and J by 2 bases, and 14 bases separated the two germline ends. The CDR3 extends over 16 amino acids. CDR1 KGHSH and CDR2 LQKENI come from the germline V gene. CDR3 in amino acids: CASSPQTLGENYGYTF. In nucleotides, the CDR3 is TGTGCCAGCTCACCACAGACACTCGGGGAGAACTATGGCTACACCTTC.

This chain joins TRBV5-1 and TRBJ1-2; D gene uncertain. This CDR3 contains 12 residues. Trimming cost V 4 bases and J 8 bases, with 12 bases left between them. In germline, CDR1 is SGHRS, CDR2 YFSETQ. CDR3 nucleotide sequence: TGCGCCAGCAGCCGGGAGGCCGGCGGCTACACCTTC. Encoded protein: CASSREAGGYTF.

For the CDR3, the DNA is TGTGCCAGCAGTTGGGACTTCGGAGGTGCAGATACGCAGTATTTT. Translation: CASSWDFGGADTQYF. This chain uses TRBV5-4 with TRBJ2-3; D might be TRBD2 (6 bases). The CDR3 has 15 amino acids. Trimming pared 5 bases from V and 4 bases from J, leaving 17 bases between. CDR1 is SGHNT and CDR2 is YYREEE in the germline V gene (reference sequence).

A note on this clone: The same CDR3 also results from other DNA sequences found in this sample. DNA for the CDR3: TGTGCCAGCTCACCCAACACAGATACGCAGTATTTT. Protein: CASSPNTDTQYF. This chain connects TRBV18 to TRBJ2-3; D is ambiguous. Germline V CDR1 and CDR2: KGHSH, LQKENI. The CDR3 is made up of 12 amino acids. With 3 bases removed from V and 2 bases from J, the gap between germline ends came to 3 bases.

The chain is built from TRBV7-9 and TRBJ1-5; 10 bases are a match to TRBD1. Trimming took 1 base from V and 11 from J; bases not matched to a gene: 11. This CDR3 spans 16 amino acids. The germline gives CDR1 SEHNR, CDR2 FQNEAQ (reference sequence). CDR3: CASSLGRGTGASSQHF. CDR3 coding DNA: TGTGCCAGCAGCTTAGGGAGGGGGACAGGGGCAAGTTCCCAGCATTTT.

The J gene is TRBJ2-3, the V gene TRBV7-2; tentative D call: TRBD2 (6 bases). The CDR3 is 16 residues long. The germline V gene has CDR1 SGHTA and CDR2 FQGNSA. Trimming stripped 3 bases from V and 0 bases from J, with 13 bases between. CDR3 nucleotide sequence: TGTGCCAGCAGCTTGCTGGGGGGTCTGAGCACAGATACGCAGTATTTT. This encodes CASSLLGGLSTDTQYF.

V gene TRBV20-1 combines with J gene TRBJ2-3; D gene ambiguous. CDR3 length equals 10 residues. V was trimmed by 5 bases and J by 5 bases, leaving 5 bases between them. Germline V CDR1 and CDR2: DFQATT, SNEGSKA (reference sequence). The CDR3, as DNA: TGCAGTGCTCCGCTAGATACGCAGTATTTT. Its translation: CSAPLDTQYF.

This clone showed up just a few times. The genes are TRBV4-1 and TRBJ1-5; no definite D call. The CDR3 runs to 15 residues. Germline values: CDR1 MGHRA, CDR2 YSYEKL. Deletions cut 0 bases from V and 7 bases from J, with 13 bases between. In DNA form, the CDR3 reads TGCGCCAGCAGCCAAGATCGGGGAGGTGCCCAGCCCCAGCATTTT. Translating it yields CASSQDRGGAQPQHF.

The V call is TRBV19, the J call TRBJ1-5; D call uncertain. There are 15 residues in the CDR3. From germline, CDR1 is LNHDA and CDR2 SQIVND (reference sequence). Trimming stripped 5 bases from V and 0 bases from J, with 11 bases between. CDR3 loop: CASSEWNYSNQPQHF. In DNA form, the CDR3 reads TGTGCCAGTAGTGAGTGGAATTATAGCAATCAGCCCCAGCATTTT.

This clone was seen a handful of times. The J gene is TRBJ1-6, the V gene TRBV7-9; TRBD1 matches at 8 bases. Germline values: CDR1 SEHNR, CDR2 FQNEAQ (reference sequence). This CDR3 comprises 15 residues. After removal of 6 bases from V and 9 bases from J, the junction contained 10 bases not matched to a gene. CDR3 region: CASRADRETFSPLHF. CDR3 nucleotide sequence: TGTGCCAGCAGAGCGGACAGGGAAACTTTTTCACCCCTCCACTTT.

The sample holds one count of this clone. V is TRBV27 and J is TRBJ1-2, with D possibly matching TRBD1 (5 bases). Per germline, CDR1 MNHEY and CDR2 SMNVEV (reference sequence). CDR3 length equals 14 residues. With 7 bases removed from V and 7 bases from J, the gap between germline ends came to 19 bases. The CDR3 region has the DNA TGTGCCAGCACAGAAGCAGGGAATATGCGTGGCTACACCTTC. It codes for CASTEAGNMRGYTF.

This clone was found once. The genes are TRBV25-1 and TRBJ2-1; the D is unclear. The length of the CDR3 is 11 residues. V lost 4 bases to trimming and J lost 5 bases, with 3 bases between them. Germline V lookup: CDR1 MGHDK, CDR2 SYGVNS. In nucleotides, the CDR3 is TGTGCCAGCAGTGGGAACAATGAGCAGTTCTTC. It translates to CASSGNNEQFF.

J is TRBJ1-2 and V is TRBV19; maybe TRBD1 (5 bases). V was cut by 7 bases and J by 2 bases, with 17 bases left in between. Germline-derived CDR1 and CDR2 are LNHDA and SQIVND (reference sequence). The CDR3 totals 15 residues. In DNA, the CDR3 is TGTGCCAGTAACCGCGGCCAGGGCGTCAACTATGGCTACACCTTC. Its translation: CASNRGQGVNYGYTF.

The CDR3 spells CASRETGGGEQFF. The CDR3, as DNA: TGTGCCAGCAGGGAGACAGGGGGTGGTGAGCAGTTCTTC. This rearrangement joins TRBV6-1 to TRBJ2-1; TRBD1 agrees at 9 bases. The CDR3 is 13 residues long. Germline assignment: CDR1 MNHNS and CDR2 SASEGT. V gave up 6 bases and J gave up 9 bases; unmatched junction bases: 6.

This chain uses TRBV5-1 with TRBJ2-7; TRBD1 might be the D (6 bases). V dropped 3 bases and J dropped 0 bases, with 10 bases sitting between them. The length of the CDR3 is 14 residues. CDR1 is SGHRS, CDR2 YFSETQ, per germline. The CDR3 protein is CASSSRDTSYEQYF. DNA of the CDR3: TGCGCCAGCAGCTCCCGGGACACCTCCTACGAGCAGTACTTC.

The chain carries TRBV9 and TRBJ2-7; tentatively, D is TRBD2 (7 bases). Germline V gives CDR1 SGDLS, CDR2 YYNGEE. Trimming stripped 3 bases from V and 1 base from J, with 26 bases between. This CDR3 contains 19 residues. CDR3 sequence: CASSDASGTLGGKSYEQYF. The CDR3 DNA follows: TGTGCCAGCAGCGACGCATCCGGGACACTGGGGGGGAAGTCCTACGAGCAGTACTTC.

CDR3 region: CAISGGADQPQHF. In DNA, the CDR3 is TGTGCCATCAGTGGAGGAGCCGATCAGCCCCAGCATTTT. This chain links TRBV10-3 with TRBJ1-5, with D unclear. V lost 4 bases and J lost 5, with 9 bases in between. This CDR3 comprises 13 residues. CDR1 and CDR2 (germline): ENHRY, SYGVKD.

The gene calls are TRBV18 and TRBJ1-5; weak D call: TRBD1 (6 bases). Germline CDR1 KGHSH, CDR2 LQKENI. The CDR3 spans 13 residues. With 5 bases removed from V and 5 bases from J, the gap between germline ends came to 10 bases. The CDR3 DNA is TGTGCCAGCTCAGAGTACAGGGATCAGCCCCAGCATTTT. It yields the protein CASSEYRDQPQHF.

This chain connects TRBV27 to TRBJ2-1; D unclear. V was cut by 1 base and J by 4 bases, with 8 bases left in between. In germline, CDR1 is MNHEY, CDR2 SMNVEV (reference sequence). This CDR3 has 14 residues. CDR3 bases: TGTGCCAGCAGTTTATTTTCCGGTTACAATGAGCAGTTCTTC. The encoded protein is CASSLFSGYNEQFF.

The rearrangement joins TRBV6-1 to TRBJ2-1; 7 nucleotides match TRBD1. Germline V gene lookup returns CDR1 MNHNS and CDR2 SASEGT. After removal of 5 bases from V and 6 bases from J, the junction contained 10 bases not matched to a gene. CDR3 length equals 15 residues. The CDR3 DNA reads TGTGCCAGCAGTTTAGCCGGGACAGCGACCAATGAGCAGTTCTTC. It translates to CASSLAGTATNEQFF.

This chain connects TRBV5-6 to TRBJ1-2; D is uncertain. The V gene's germline CDR1 is SGHDT and CDR2 YYEEEE. V was trimmed by 2 bases and J by 8 bases, leaving 16 bases between them. This CDR3 comprises 14 residues. The CDR3, as DNA: TGTGCCAGCAGCTTTTGGCCTCACTCGGGGGGCTACACCTTC. Residues: CASSFWPHSGGYTF. The variable domain in full, with the rest retrieved from reference TRBV5-6 and TRBJ1-2, is DAGVTQSPTHLIKTRGQQVTLRCSPKSGHDTVSWYQQALGQGPQFIFQYYEEEERQRGNFPDRFSGHQFPNYSSELNVNALLLGDSALYLCASSFWPHSGGYTFGSGTRLTVV.